There are a few counts of the clone carrying this T cell receptor (beta chain). This specimen comes from a study of patients and donors after allogeneic stem cell transplantation. The J segment lost 0 bases and the V segment lost 4 bases, leaving 11 bases of the junction unmatched. In germline, CDR1 is SQVTM, CDR2 ANQGSEA. This CDR3 has 18 residues. TCRdb reprocessed the RT-PCR reads via MiXCR and lists one record per CDR3 protein. The table has about 960,000 distinct CDR3 sequences, around 17% seen once. The sequence was collected from a human donor who was either an allogeneic HSCT recipient or a stem cell or donor lymphocyte infusion donor (not recorded which). It is not recorded whose cells these are; they may come from a transplant donor. This chain links TRBV29-1 with TRBJ2-2; TRBD2 matches 10 bases. What was sequenced was blood, either unsorted or a sorted T cell fraction (not recorded which). DNA of the CDR3: TGCAGCGTTGTGAACCCTAGCGGGGGCCTCGCGAACACCGGGGAGCTGTTTTTT. Its translation: CSVVNPSGGLANTGELFF.